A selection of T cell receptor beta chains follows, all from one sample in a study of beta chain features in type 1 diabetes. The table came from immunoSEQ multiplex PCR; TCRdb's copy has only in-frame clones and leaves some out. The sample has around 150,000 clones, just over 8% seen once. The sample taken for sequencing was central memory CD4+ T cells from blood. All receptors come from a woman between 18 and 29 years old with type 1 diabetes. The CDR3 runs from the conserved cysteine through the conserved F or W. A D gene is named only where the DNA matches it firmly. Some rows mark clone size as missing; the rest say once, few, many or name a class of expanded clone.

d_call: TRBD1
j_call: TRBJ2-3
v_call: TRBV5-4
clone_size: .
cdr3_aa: CASRHRDRDTDTQYF
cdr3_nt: TGTGCCAGCAGACACCGGGACAGAGACACAGATACGCAGTATTTT

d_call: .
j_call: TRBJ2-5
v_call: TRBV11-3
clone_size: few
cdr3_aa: CASSRETTQETQYF
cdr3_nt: TGTGCCAGCAGTAGGGAGACGACTCAAGAGACCCAGTACTTC

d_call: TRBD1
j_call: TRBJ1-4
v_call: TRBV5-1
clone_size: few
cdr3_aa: CASSFWTGDEKLFF
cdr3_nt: TGCGCCAGCAGCTTCTGGACAGGGGATGAAAAACTGTTTTTT

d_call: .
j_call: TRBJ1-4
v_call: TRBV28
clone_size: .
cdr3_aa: CASSLAARYEKLFF
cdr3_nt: TGTGCCAGCAGTTTAGCTGCCCGGTATGAAAAACTGTTTTTT

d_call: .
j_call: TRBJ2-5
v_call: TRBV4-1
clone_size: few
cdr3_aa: CASSQGASLSETQYF
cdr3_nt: TGCGCCAGCAGCCAAGGAGCTAGCCTCTCAGAGACCCAGTACTTC

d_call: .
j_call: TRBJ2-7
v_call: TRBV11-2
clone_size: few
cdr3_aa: CASSLSGTYEQYF
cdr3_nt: TGTGCCAGCAGCTTATCCGGGACCTACGAGCAGTACTTC

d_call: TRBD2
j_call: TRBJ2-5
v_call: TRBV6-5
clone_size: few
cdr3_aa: CASKDGGGPKETQYF
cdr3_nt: TGTGCCAGCAAGGATGGCGGGGGGCCAAAAGAGACCCAGTACTTC

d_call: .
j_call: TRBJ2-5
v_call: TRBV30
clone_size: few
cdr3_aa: CAWTPGTQETQYF
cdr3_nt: TGTGCCTGGACGCCGGGAACCCAAGAGACCCAGTACTTC

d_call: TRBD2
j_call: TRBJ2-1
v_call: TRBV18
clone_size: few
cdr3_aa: CASSPMVAGGLDEQFF
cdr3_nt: TGTGCCAGCTCACCAATGGTAGCGGGGGGGCTCGATGAGCAGTTCTTC

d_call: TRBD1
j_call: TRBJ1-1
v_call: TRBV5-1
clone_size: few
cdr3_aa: CASSKDRAWLNTEAFF
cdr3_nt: TGCGCCAGCAGCAAAGACAGGGCATGGCTGAACACTGAAGCTTTCTTT

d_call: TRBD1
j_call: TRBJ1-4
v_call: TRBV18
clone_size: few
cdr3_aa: CASSFKQGHEKLFF
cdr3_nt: TGTGCCAGCTCGTTTAAACAGGGGCATGAAAAACTGTTTTTT

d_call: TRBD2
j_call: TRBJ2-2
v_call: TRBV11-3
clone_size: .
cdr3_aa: CASLGLAGTGELFF
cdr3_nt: TGTGCGTCGTTAGGACTAGCGGGCACCGGGGAGCTGTTTTTT

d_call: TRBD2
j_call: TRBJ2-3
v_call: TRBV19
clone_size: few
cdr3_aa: CASSYAGLDPDTQYF
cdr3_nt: TGTGCCAGTTCTTATGCGGGACTAGACCCAGATACGCAGTATTTT

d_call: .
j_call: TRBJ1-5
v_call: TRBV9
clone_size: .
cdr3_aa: CASSVAPGQPQHF
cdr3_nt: TGTGCCAGCAGCGTAGCTCCGGGTCAGCCCCAGCATTTT

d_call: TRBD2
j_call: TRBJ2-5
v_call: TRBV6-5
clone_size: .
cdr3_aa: CASRGTSGGSETQYF
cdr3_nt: TGTGCCAGCAGGGGGACTAGCGGGGGGTCAGAGACCCAGTACTTC

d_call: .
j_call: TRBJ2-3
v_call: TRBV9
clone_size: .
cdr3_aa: CASTPRGRRESVDTQYF
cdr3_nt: TGTGCCAGCACCCCCAGGGGCCGGCGGGAGTCAGTAGATACGCAGTATTTT

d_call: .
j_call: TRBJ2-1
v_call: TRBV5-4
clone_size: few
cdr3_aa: CASSLGPGPYNEQFF
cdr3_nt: TGTGCCAGCAGCTTGGGTCCAGGGCCCTACAATGAGCAGTTCTTC